This T cell receptor (beta chain) was observed in a study of cytomegalovirus exposure and HLA in healthy donors. In the PCR, 60 Vbeta and 13 Jbeta primers were used. Data came from immunoSEQ multiplex PCR; TCRdb stores just in-frame clones and leaves some out. There are roughly 71,000 clones in the sample; 62% occur only once, and approximately 2.8% lies in the top ten. The germline V gene has CDR1 SEHNR and CDR2 FQNEAQ (reference sequence). CDR3 length: 15 amino acids. V gave up 5 bases and J gave up 0 bases; unmatched junction bases: 4. This clone was seen only once. Antigen specificity is unknown. General observations from the study: Most sequenced TCRs were rare (though some public TCRs occurred in many donors). Looking again later, the authors saw that most CMV-associated TCR beta chains seemed HLA-restricted. Several of the most significant clusters appeared linked to common viral pathogens, based on a later analysis.

What was sequenced was PBMCs. This sequence was found in a man aged 25 to 40 in good health and CMV-seronegative. The J gene is TRBJ1-3, the V gene TRBV7-9; 7 bases agree with TRBD1. CDR3: CASSPGDSSGNTIYF. The CDR3 DNA sequence: TGTGCCAGCAGCCCCGGGGACAGCTCTGGAAACACCATATATTTT.